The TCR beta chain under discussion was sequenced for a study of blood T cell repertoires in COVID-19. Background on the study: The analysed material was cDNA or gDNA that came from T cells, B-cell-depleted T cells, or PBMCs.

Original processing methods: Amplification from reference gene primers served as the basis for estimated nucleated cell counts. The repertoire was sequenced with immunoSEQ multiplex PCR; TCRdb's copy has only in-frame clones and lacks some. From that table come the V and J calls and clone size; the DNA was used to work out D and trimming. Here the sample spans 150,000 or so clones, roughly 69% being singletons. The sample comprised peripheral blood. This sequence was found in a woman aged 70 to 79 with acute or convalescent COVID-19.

CDR3 amino acids: CASSLSRTGEQFF. Written as DNA, the CDR3 is TGTGCCAGCAGCTTATCGAGAACCGGTGAGCAGTTCTTC. The chain couples TRBV7-3 to TRBJ2-1; no reliable D call. In germline, CDR1 is SGHTA, CDR2 FQGTGA. Deletions cut 2 bases from V and 9 bases from J, with 11 bases between. The CDR3 extends over 13 amino acids.